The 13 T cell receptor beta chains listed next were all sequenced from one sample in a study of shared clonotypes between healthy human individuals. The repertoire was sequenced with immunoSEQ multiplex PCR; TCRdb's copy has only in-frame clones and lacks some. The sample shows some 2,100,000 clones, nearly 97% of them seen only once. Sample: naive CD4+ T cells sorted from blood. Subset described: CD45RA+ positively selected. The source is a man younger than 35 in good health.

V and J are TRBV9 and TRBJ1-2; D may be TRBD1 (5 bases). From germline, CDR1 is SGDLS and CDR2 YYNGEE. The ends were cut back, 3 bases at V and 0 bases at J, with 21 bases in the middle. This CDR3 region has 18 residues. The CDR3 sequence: CASSETDGRGLSNYGYTF. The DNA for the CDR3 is TGTGCCAGCAGCGAGACGGATGGGCGGGGCCTATCTAACTATGGCTACACCTTC.

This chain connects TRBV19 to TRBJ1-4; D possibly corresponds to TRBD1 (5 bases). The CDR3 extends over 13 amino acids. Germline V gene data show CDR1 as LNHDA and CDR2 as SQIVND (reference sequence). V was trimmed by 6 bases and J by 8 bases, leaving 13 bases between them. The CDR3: CASRQAIGEKLFF. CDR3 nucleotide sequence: TGTGCCAGTAGACAGGCTATCGGAGAAAAACTGTTTTTT.

This CDR3 is CASSLERDSNSPLHF. The CDR3 bases are TGTGCCAGCAGCCTAGAAAGGGACAGTAATTCACCCCTCCACTTT. J is TRBJ1-6 and V is TRBV4-2; TRBD1 aligns across 7 bases. There are 15 residues in the CDR3. CDR1 and CDR2 from the germline V gene are LGHNA and YNFKEQ. V trimming: 4 bases; J trimming: 6 bases; junction bases outside the gene matches: 6.

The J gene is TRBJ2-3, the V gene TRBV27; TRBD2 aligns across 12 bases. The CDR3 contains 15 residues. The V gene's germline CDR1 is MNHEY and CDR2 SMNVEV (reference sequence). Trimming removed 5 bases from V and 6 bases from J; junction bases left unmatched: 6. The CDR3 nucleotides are TGTGCCAGCAGTCTTCGGACTAGCGGGATGGATACGCAGTATTTT. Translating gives CASSLRTSGMDTQYF.

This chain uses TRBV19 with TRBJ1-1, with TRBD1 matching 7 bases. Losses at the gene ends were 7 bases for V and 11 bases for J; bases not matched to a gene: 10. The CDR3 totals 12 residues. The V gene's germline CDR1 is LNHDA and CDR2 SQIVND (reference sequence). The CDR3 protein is CASTIGRGQAFF. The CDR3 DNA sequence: TGTGCCAGTACCATCGGGAGGGGGCAGGCTTTCTTT.

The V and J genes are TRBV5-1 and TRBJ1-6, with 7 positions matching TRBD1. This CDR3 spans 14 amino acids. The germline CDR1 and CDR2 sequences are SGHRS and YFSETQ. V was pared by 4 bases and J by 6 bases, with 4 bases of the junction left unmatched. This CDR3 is CASSDRDSNSPLHF. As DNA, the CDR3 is TGCGCCAGCAGCGACCGGGACAGTAATTCACCCCTCCACTTT.

The CDR3 is CASSRVIPRDPGTGPPLHF. CDR3 nucleotide sequence: TGTGCCAGCAGTCGGGTAATTCCGAGGGACCCCGGGACAGGCCCACCCCTCCACTTT. J is TRBJ1-6 and V is TRBV27; 8 nucleotides agree with TRBD1. Per the germline V gene, CDR1 is MNHEY and CDR2 is SMNVEV (reference sequence). V shed 5 bases, J shed 11 bases, and the junction held 23 bases outside the gene matches. This CDR3 is 19 amino acids long.

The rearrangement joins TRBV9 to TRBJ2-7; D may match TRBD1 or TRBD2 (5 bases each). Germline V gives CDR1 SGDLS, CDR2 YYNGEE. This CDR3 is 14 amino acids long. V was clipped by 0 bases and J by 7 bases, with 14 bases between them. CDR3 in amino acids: CASSVARDPREQYF. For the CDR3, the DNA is TGTGCCAGCAGCGTAGCCAGGGACCCCCGGGAGCAGTACTTC.

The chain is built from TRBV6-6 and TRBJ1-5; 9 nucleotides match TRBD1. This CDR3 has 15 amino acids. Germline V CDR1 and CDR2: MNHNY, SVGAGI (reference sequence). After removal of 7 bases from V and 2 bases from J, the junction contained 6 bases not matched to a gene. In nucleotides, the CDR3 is TGTGCCAGCATCGACAGGGGGGGAGGCAATCAGCCCCAGCATTTT. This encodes CASIDRGGGNQPQHF.

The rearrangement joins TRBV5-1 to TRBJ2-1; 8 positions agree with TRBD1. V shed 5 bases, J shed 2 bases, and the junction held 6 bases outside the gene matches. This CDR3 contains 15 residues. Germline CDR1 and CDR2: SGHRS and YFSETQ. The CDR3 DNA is TGCGCCAGCAGGGTTTCGGGACAGGCCTACAATGAGCAGTTCTTC. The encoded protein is CASRVSGQAYNEQFF.

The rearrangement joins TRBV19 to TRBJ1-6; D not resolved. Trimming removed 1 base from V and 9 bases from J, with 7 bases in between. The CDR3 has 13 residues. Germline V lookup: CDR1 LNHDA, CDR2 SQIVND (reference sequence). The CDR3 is CASSIAPSSPLHF. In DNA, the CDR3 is TGTGCCAGTAGTATAGCACCCTCTTCACCCCTCCACTTT. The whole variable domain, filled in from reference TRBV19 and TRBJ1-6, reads DGGITQSPKYLFRKEGQNVTLSCEQNLNHDAMYWYRQDPGQGLRLIYYSQIVNDFQKGDIAEGYSVSREKKESFPLTVTSAQKNPTAFYLCASSIAPSSPLHFGNGTRLTVT.

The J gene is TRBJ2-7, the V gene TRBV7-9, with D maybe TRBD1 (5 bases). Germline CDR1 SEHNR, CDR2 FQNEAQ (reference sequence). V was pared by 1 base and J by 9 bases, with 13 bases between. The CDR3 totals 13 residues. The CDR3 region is CASSLGGVKGQYF. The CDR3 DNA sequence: TGTGCCAGCAGCTTAGGGGGCGTGAAGGGGCAGTACTTC. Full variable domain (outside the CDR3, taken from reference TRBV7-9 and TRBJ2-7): DTGVSQNPRHKITKRGQNVTFRCDPISEHNRLYWYRQTLGQGPEFLTYFQNEAQLEKSRLLSDRFSAERPKGSFSTLEIQRTEQGDSAMYLCASSLGGVKGQYFGPGTRLTVT.

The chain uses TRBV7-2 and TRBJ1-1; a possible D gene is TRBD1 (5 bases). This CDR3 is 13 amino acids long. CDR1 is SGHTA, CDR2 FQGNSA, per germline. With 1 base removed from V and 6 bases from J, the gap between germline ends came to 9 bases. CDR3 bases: TGTGCCAGCAGCTTAGGCTGGGGCGCTGAAGCTTTCTTT. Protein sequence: CASSLGWGAEAFF.